This TCR beta chain was profiled in a study of blood T cells in healthy people across ages. This clonotype was recorded a few times. Donors were systemically healthy Caucasian individuals from Russia aged about 6 to 95 years. With a J-beta primer mix and a sample-barcoded 5' primer, a second PCR ran 7 to 11 cycles. Each TCR beta cDNA got a 12-nucleotide random molecular identifier. TCRdb re-called the 5' RACE reads with MiXCR, one entry per CDR3 protein. The repertoire holds approximately 1.5 million distinct CDR3 sequences, with roughly 32% as singletons. V was clipped by 0 bases and J by 8 bases, with 11 bases between them. CDR3 length: 13 residues. The germline V gene encodes CDR1 SGDLS and CDR2 YYNGEE.

Sequencing was done on a sample of blood. The rearrangement links TRBV9 to TRBJ1-1, with D unclear. This receptor was identified in a woman aged 25 to 39 in good health. DNA for the CDR3: TGTGCCAGCAGCGTAGGATCGGGAATGGAAGCTTTCTTT. It translates to CASSVGSGMEAFF.